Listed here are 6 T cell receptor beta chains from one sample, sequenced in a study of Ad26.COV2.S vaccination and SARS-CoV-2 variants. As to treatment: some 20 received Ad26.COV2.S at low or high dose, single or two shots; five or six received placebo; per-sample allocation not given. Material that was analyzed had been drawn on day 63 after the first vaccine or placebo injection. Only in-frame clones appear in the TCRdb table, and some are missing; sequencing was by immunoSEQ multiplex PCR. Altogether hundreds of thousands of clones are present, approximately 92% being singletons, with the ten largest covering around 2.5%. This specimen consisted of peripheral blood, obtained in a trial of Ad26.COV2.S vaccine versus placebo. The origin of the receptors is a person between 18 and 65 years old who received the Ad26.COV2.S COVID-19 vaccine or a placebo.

The CDR3 reads CAIRPQGGMNTEAFF. For the CDR3, the DNA is TGTGCCATCAGGCCCCAAGGGGGTATGAACACTGAAGCTTTCTTT. This chain connects TRBV10-3 to TRBJ1-1; a possible D gene is TRBD1 (6 bases). The germline V gene has CDR1 ENHRY and CDR2 SYGVKD. Trimming pared 6 bases from V and 0 bases from J, leaving 14 bases between. The CDR3 loop spans 15 amino acids.

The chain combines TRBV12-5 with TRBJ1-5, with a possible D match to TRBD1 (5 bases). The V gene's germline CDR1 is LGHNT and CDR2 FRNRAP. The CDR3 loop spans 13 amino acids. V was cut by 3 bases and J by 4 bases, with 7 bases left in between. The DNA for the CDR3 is TGTGCTAGTGGTTTCGACAGAAATCAGCCCCAGCATTTT. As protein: CASGFDRNQPQHF.

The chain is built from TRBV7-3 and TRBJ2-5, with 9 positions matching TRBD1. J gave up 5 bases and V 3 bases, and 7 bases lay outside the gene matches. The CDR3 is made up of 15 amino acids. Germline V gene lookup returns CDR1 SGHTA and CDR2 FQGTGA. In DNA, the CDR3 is TGTGCCAGCAGCTTCGCCGGAGACAGGGGGGAGACCCAGTACTTC. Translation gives CASSFAGDRGETQYF.

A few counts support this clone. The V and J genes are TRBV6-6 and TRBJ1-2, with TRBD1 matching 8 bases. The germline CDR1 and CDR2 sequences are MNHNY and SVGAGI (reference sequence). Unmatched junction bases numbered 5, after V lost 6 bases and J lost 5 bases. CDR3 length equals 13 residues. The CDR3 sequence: CASSQGAFYGYTF. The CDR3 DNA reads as TGTGCCAGCAGCCAGGGGGCTTTTTATGGCTACACCTTC.

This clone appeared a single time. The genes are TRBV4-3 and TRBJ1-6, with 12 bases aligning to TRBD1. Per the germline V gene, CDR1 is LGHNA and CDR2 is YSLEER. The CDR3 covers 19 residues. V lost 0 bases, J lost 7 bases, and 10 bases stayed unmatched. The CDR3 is CASSQDWEGQGAGNSPLHF. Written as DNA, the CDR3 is TGCGCCAGCAGCCAAGATTGGGAGGGACAGGGGGCGGGAAATTCACCCCTCCACTTT.

CDR3 protein: CAIRAGLANTGELFF. As DNA, the CDR3 is TGTGCCATCAGAGCGGGACTAGCGAACACCGGGGAGCTGTTTTTT. The chain has TRBV10-3 and TRBJ2-2; 8 positions match TRBD2. V was clipped by 6 bases and J by 0 bases; unmatched bases: 3. The CDR3 runs 15 residues. Per germline, CDR1 ENHRY and CDR2 SYGVKD.